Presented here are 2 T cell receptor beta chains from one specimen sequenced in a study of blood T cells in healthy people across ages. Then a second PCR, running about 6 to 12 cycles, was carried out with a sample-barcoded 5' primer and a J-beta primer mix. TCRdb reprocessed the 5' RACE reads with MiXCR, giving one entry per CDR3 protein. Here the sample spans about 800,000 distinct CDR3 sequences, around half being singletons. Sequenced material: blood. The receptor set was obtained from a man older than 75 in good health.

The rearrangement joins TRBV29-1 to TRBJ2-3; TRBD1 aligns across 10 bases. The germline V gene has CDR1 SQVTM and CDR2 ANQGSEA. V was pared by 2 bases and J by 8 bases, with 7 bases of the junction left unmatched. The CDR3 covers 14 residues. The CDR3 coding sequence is TGCAGCGTTGAAAAGGGACAGGGGATGGGTACGCAGTATTTT. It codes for CSVEKGQGMGTQYF.

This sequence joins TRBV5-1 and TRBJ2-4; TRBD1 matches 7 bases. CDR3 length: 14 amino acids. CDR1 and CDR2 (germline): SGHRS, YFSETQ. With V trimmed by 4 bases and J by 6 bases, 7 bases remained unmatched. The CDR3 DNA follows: TGCGCCAGCAGCCCCCGACAGGGCTTAAACATTCAGTACTTC. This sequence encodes CASSPRQGLNIQYF.